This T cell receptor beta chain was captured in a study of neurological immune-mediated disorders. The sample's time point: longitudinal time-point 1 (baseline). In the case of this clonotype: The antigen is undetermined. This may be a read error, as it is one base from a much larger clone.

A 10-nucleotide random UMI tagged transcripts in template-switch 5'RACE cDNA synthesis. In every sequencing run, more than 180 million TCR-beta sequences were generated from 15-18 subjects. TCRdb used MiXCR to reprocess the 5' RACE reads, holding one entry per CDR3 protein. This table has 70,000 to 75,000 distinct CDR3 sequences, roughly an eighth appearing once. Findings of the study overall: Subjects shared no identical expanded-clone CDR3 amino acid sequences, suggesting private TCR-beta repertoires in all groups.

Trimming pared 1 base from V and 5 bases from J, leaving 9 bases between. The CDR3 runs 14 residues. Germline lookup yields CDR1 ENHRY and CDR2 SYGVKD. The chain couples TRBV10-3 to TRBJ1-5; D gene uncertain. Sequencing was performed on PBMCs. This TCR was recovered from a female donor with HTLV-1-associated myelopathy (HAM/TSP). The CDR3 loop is CAISELSFYQPQHF. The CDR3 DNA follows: TGTGCCATCAGTGAGTTGAGTTTTTATCAGCCCCAGCATTTT.